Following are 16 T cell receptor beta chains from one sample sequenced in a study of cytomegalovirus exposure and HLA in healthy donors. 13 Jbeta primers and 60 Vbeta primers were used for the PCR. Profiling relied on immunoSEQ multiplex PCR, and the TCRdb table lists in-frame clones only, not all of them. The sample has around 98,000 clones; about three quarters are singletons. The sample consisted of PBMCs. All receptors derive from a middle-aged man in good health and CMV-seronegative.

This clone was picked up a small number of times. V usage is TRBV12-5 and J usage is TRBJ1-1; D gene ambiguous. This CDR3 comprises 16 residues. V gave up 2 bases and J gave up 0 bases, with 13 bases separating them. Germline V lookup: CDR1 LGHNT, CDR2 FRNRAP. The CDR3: CASGLPRVHMNTEAFF. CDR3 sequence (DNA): TGTGCTAGTGGTTTGCCACGGGTACACATGAACACTGAAGCTTTCTTT. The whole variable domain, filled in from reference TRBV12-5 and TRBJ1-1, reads DARVTQTPRHKVTEMGQEVTMRCQPILGHNTVFWYRQTMMQGLELLAYFRNRAPLDDSGMPKDRFSAEMPDATLATLKIQPSEPRDSAVYFCASGLPRVHMNTEAFFGQGTRLTVV.

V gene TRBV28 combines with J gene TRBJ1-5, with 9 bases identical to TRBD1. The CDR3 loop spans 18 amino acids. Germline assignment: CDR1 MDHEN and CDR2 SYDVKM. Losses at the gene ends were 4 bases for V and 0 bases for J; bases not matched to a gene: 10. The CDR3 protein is CASSSAVDRGTSNQPQHF. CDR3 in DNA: TGTGCCAGCAGTTCAGCCGTGGACAGGGGTACTAGCAATCAGCCCCAGCATTTT.

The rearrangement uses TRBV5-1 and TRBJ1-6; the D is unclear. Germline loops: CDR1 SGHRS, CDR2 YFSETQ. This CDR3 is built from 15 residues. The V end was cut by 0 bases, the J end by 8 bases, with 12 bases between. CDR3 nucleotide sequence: TGCGCCAGCAGCTTGGCCGCCAGGCGAGATTCACCCCTCCACTTT. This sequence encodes CASSLAARRDSPLHF. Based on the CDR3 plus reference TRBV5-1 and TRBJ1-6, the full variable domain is KAGVTQTPRYLIKTRGQQVTLSCSPISGHRSVSWYQQTPGQGLQFLFEYFSETQRNKGNFPGRFSGRQFSNSRSEMNVSTLELGDSALYLCASSLAARRDSPLHFGNGTRLTVT.

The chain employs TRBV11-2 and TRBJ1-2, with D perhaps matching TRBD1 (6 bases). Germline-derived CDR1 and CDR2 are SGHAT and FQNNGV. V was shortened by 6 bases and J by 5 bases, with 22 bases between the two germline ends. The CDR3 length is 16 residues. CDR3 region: CASSPLAWRGLYGYTF. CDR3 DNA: TGTGCCAGCAGTCCCCTAGCTTGGCGGGGGCTGTATGGCTACACCTTC. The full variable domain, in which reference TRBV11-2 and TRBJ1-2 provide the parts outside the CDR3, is EAGVAQSPRYKIIEKRQSVAFWCNPISGHATLYWYQQILGQGPKLLIQFQNNGVVDDSQLPKDRFSAERLKGVDSTLKIQPAKLEDSAVYLCASSPLAWRGLYGYTFGSGTRLTVV.

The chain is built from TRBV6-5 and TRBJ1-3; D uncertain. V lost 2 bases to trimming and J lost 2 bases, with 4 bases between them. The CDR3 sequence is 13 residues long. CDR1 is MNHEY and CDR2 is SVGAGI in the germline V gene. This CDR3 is CASSYEAGNTIYF. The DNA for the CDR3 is TGTGCCAGCAGTTACGAGGCTGGAAACACCATATATTTT.

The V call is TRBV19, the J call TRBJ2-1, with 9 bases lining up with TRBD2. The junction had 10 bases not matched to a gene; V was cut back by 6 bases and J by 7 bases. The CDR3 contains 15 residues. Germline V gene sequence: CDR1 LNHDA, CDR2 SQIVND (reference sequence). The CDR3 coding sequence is TGTGCCAGTAGGGTTAGGCGGGGGGGCGAAAATGAGCAGTTCTTC. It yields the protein CASRVRRGGENEQFF.

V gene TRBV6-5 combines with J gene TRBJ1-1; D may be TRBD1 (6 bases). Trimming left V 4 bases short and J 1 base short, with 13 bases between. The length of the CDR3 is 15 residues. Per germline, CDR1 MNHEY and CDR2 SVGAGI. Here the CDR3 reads CASSLASDRNTEAFF. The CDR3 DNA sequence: TGTGCCAGCAGTTTGGCCTCGGACAGGAACACTGAAGCTTTCTTT.

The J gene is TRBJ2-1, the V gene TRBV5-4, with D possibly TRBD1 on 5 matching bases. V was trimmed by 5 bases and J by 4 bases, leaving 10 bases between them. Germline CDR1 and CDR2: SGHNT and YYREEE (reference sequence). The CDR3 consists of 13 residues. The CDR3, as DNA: TGTGCCAGCAGACCAGACAGTTACAATGAGCAGTTCTTC. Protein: CASRPDSYNEQFF.

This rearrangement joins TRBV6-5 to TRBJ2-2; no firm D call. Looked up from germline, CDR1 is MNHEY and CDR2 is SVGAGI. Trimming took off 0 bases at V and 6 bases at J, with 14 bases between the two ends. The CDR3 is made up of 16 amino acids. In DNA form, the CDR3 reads TGTGCCAGCAGTTACTCGAAGGCACTACTATCCGGGGAGCTGTTTTTT. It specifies CASSYSKALLSGELFF.

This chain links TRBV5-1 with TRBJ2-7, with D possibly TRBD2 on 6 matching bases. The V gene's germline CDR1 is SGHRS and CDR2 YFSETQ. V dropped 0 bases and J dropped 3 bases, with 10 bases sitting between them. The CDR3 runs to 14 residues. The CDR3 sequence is CASSLGEAGYEQYF. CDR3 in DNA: TGCGCCAGCAGCTTGGGGGAGGCAGGCTACGAGCAGTACTTC. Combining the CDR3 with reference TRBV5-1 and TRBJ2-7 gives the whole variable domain KAGVTQTPRYLIKTRGQQVTLSCSPISGHRSVSWYQQTPGQGLQFLFEYFSETQRNKGNFPGRFSGRQFSNSRSEMNVSTLELGDSALYLCASSLGEAGYEQYFGPGTRLTVT.

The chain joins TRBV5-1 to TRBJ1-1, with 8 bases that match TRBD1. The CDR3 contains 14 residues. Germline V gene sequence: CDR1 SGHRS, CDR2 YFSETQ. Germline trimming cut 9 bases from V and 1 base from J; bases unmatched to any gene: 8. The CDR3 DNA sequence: TGCGCCACCTTTGAGGGACAGGAGAACACTGAAGCTTTCTTT. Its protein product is CATFEGQENTEAFF.

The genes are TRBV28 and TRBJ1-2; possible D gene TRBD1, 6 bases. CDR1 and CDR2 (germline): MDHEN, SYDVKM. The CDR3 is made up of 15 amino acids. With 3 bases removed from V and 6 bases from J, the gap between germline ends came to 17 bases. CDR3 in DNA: TGTGCCAGCAGTTTGGTAGTAGGGACATTAAATGGCTACACCTTC. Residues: CASSLVVGTLNGYTF.

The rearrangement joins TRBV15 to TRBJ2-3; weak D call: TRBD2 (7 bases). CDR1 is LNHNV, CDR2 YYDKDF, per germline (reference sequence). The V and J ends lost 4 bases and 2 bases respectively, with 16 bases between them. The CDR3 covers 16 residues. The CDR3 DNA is TGTGCCACCAGCACCCTTCGGGGGGCAAACACAGATACGCAGTATTTT. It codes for CATSTLRGANTDTQYF.

The CDR3 sequence: CATSRRQAPTHGYTF. The DNA of the CDR3 is TGTGCCACCAGCAGAAGACAGGCGCCCACGCATGGCTACACCTTC. The chain employs TRBV15 and TRBJ1-2; perhaps TRBD1 as D (6 bases). CDR1 is LNHNV, CDR2 YYDKDF, per germline (reference sequence). The length of the CDR3 is 15 residues. V was shortened by 2 bases and J by 6 bases, with 16 bases between the two germline ends.

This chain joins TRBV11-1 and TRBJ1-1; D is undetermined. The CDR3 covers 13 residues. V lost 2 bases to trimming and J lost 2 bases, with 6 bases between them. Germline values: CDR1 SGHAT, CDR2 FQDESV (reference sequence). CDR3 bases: TGTGCCAGCAGCTTACACATAAACACTGAAGCTTTCTTT. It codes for CASSLHINTEAFF.

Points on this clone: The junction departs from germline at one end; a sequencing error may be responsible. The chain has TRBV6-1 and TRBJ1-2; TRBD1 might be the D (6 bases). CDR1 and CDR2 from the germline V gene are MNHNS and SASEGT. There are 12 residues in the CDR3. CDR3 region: CTSRNYRDGYTF. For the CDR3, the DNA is TGTACCAGCAGGAATTACAGGGATGGCTACACCTTC.